Listed here are 31 T cell receptor beta chains from one sample, sequenced in a study of cytomegalovirus exposure and HLA in healthy donors. Amplification used 60 Vbeta primers and 13 Jbeta primers. Repertoires were generated with immunoSEQ multiplex PCR, while TCRdb's copy carries only in-frame clones and drops some. Of around 200,000 clones in the sample, approximately 75% were seen once. The sequencing input was PBMCs. The receptor set was obtained from a man aged 30 to 45 in good health and CMV-seropositive.

The rearrangement uses TRBV4-2 and TRBJ2-7; D gene uncertain. Deletions cut 5 bases from V and 7 bases from J, with 9 bases between. CDR3 size: 11 residues. Looked up from germline, CDR1 is LGHNA and CDR2 is YNFKEQ. The CDR3 reads CASSNSWEQYF. The DNA for the CDR3 is TGTGCCAGCAGCAACTCGTGGGAGCAGTACTTC.

The gene calls are TRBV7-8 and TRBJ2-1; D possibly corresponds to TRBD2 (6 bases). Germline V CDR1 and CDR2: SGHVS, FQNEAQ. Trimming shortened V by 7 bases and J by 0 bases, and 10 bases separated the two germline ends. This CDR3 comprises 14 residues. The CDR3 here is CASTRGSSYNEQFF. CDR3 DNA sequence: TGTGCCAGCACCCGGGGGAGCTCCTACAATGAGCAGTTCTTC.

The V call is TRBV9, the J call TRBJ2-7; TRBD1 matches at 8 bases. The CDR3 has 16 residues. Germline V gene lookup returns CDR1 SGDLS and CDR2 YYNGEE. V dropped 1 base and J dropped 0; count of bases not matched to a gene: 6. The DNA of the CDR3 is TGTGCCAGCAGCGTACAAGCAGGGGGCAGCTCCTACGAGCAGTACTTC. This translates into CASSVQAGGSSYEQYF.

The gene calls are TRBV29-1 and TRBJ2-7; D might be TRBD2 (5 bases). The CDR3 runs 16 residues. V was pared by 1 base and J by 3 bases, with 19 bases between. The germline V gene has CDR1 SQVTM and CDR2 ANQGSEA. The DNA of the CDR3 is TGCAGCGTTGAAGTAGGTTGGACGAGAGGGTTCTACGAGCAGTACTTC. It codes for CSVEVGWTRGFYEQYF.

The chain combines TRBV9 with TRBJ1-6; D might be TRBD1 (5 bases). Trimming shortened V by 0 bases and J by 10 bases, and 14 bases separated the two germline ends. The CDR3 contains 15 residues. The germline V gene has CDR1 SGDLS and CDR2 YYNGEE. The CDR3 sequence is CASSVDWGVRSPLHF. The CDR3 bases are TGTGCCAGCAGCGTAGATTGGGGGGTGCGGTCACCCCTCCACTTT.

The rearrangement links TRBV30 to TRBJ2-7; 11 positions agree with TRBD1. CDR1 and CDR2 from the germline V gene are GTSNPN and SVGIG (reference sequence). The CDR3 is 16 residues long. The J segment lost 2 bases and the V segment lost 4 bases, leaving 10 bases of the junction unmatched. The CDR3 nucleotides read TGTGCCTGGACAAGAGGTCGGGGACAGGGGGCCTACGAGCAGTACTTC. Translating it yields CAWTRGRGQGAYEQYF.

V and J are TRBV2 and TRBJ2-2, with 11 positions matching TRBD2. The germline V gene encodes CDR1 SNHLY and CDR2 FYNNEI. V trimming: 6 bases; J trimming: 3 bases; junction bases outside the gene matches: 0. This CDR3 is 14 amino acids long. The CDR3 reads CASRLAGDTGELFF. CDR3 nucleotides: TGTGCCAGCAGACTAGCGGGAGACACCGGGGAGCTGTTTTTT. Supplemented by reference TRBV2 and TRBJ2-2, the full variable domain reads EPEVTQTPSHQVTQMGQEVILRCVPISNHLYFYWYRQILGQKVEFLVSFYNNEISEKSEIFDDQFSVERPDGSNFTLKIRSTKLEDSAMYFCASRLAGDTGELFFGEGSRLTVL.

The gene calls are TRBV18 and TRBJ2-3; 13 bases match TRBD2. Per germline, CDR1 KGHSH and CDR2 LQKENI. The V gene end was trimmed by 0 bases and the J gene end by 2 bases; junction bases not matched to a gene: 2. The CDR3 sequence is 17 residues long. The CDR3 DNA sequence: TGTGCCAGCTCACCACCGGGACTAGCGGGGTCCACAGATACGCAGTATTTT. It specifies CASSPPGLAGSTDTQYF.

The rearrangement uses TRBV5-1 and TRBJ2-3; D remains unclear. CDR1 SGHRS and CDR2 YFSETQ come from the germline V gene. The CDR3 is 13 residues long. V was shortened by 0 bases and J by 4 bases, with 6 bases between the two germline ends. The DNA of the CDR3 is TGCGCCAGCAGCTTGGCCGCGTCAGATACGCAGTATTTT. Translation: CASSLAASDTQYF.

The chain couples TRBV6-1 to TRBJ2-2; D may be TRBD1 (5 bases). The length of the CDR3 is 15 residues. V dropped 5 bases and J dropped 0 bases, with 10 bases sitting between them. The V gene's germline CDR1 is MNHNS and CDR2 SASEGT. The DNA of the CDR3 is TGTGCCAGCAGTCATGACAGTGCGAACACCGGGGAGCTGTTTTTT. It translates to CASSHDSANTGELFF.

The chain combines TRBV27 with TRBJ1-1; possible D gene TRBD1, 6 bases. This CDR3 contains 18 residues. CDR1 is MNHEY, CDR2 SMNVEV, per germline (reference sequence). V lost 3 bases, J lost 1 base, and 21 bases lay in between. The DNA of the CDR3 is TGTGCCAGCAGTTTGTCTATCGGGCAGGGGTATGGGAACACTGAAGCTTTCTTT. It codes for CASSLSIGQGYGNTEAFF.

In nucleotides, the CDR3 is TGTGCCAGTAGTCACATGGAGGGAAACACCATATATTTT. It codes for CASSHMEGNTIYF. The chain employs TRBV19 and TRBJ1-3, with D uncertain. This CDR3 comprises 13 residues. Trimming stripped 5 bases from V and 4 bases from J, with 9 bases between. Per the germline V gene, CDR1 is LNHDA and CDR2 is SQIVND (reference sequence).

In DNA form, the CDR3 reads TGCGCCAGCAGCCTCGTCGGCGGGGGCGGAGATACGCAGTATTTT. Translated, it gives CASSLVGGGGDTQYF. The V gene is TRBV5-1, the J gene TRBJ2-3, with D tentatively TRBD2 (7 bases). Trimming stripped 4 bases from V and 5 bases from J, with 17 bases between. Germline V gene lookup returns CDR1 SGHRS and CDR2 YFSETQ. The CDR3 is 15 residues long.

In this sample, this clone turned up a few times. This chain uses TRBV14 with TRBJ2-1; D not certain. The ends were cut back, 0 bases at V and 1 base at J, with 10 bases in the middle. Germline assignment: CDR1 SGHDN and CDR2 FVKESK. There are 16 residues in the CDR3. The CDR3 is CASSQDGIASYNEQFF. In DNA, the CDR3 is TGTGCCAGCAGCCAAGATGGAATAGCTTCCTACAATGAGCAGTTCTTC. The entire variable domain, with the rest obtained from reference TRBV14 and TRBJ2-1, is as follows: EAGVTQFPSHSVIEKGQTVTLRCDPISGHDNLYWYRRVMGKEIKFLLHFVKESKQDESGMPNNRFLAERTGGTYSTLKVQPAELEDSGVYFCASSQDGIASYNEQFFGPGTRLTVL.

V is TRBV5-6 and J is TRBJ1-2, with D possibly being TRBD1 (6 bases). V lost 1 base to trimming and J lost 2 bases, with 9 bases between them. The CDR3 covers 14 residues. Per the germline V gene, CDR1 is SGHDT and CDR2 is YYEEEE. CDR3 region: CASSLTGPNYGYTF. The DNA for the CDR3 is TGTGCCAGCAGCTTGACAGGGCCAAACTATGGCTACACCTTC.

The CDR3 bases are TGTGCCAGCAGCCTGGGGGGGGGACAGGGAGACTATGGCTACACCTTC. This encodes CASSLGGGQGDYGYTF. The chain links TRBV5-4 to TRBJ1-2; TRBD1 matches at 9 bases. Trimming took 4 bases from V and 3 from J; bases not matched to a gene: 10. The germline V gene encodes CDR1 SGHNT and CDR2 YYREEE (reference sequence). This CDR3 is built from 16 residues.

The V gene is TRBV28, the J gene TRBJ1-2; D unresolved. The CDR3 is 14 residues long. Germline CDR1 MDHEN, CDR2 SYDVKM. V was cut by 2 bases and J by 8 bases, with 15 bases left in between. The CDR3 here is CASSLIAGWEGYTF. CDR3 nucleotides: TGTGCCAGCAGTTTAATTGCGGGATGGGAAGGCTACACCTTC.

CDR3 region: CASSLSLAGAQETQYF. The CDR3 DNA is TGTGCCAGCAGCCTTAGTCTAGCGGGGGCACAAGAGACCCAGTACTTC. The chain couples TRBV7-2 to TRBJ2-5; 10 positions agree with TRBD2. Germline V gene lookup returns CDR1 SGHTA and CDR2 FQGNSA. This CDR3 has 16 amino acids. J was trimmed by 2 bases and V by 5 bases; bases with no gene match: 8.

The CDR3 nucleotides are TGTGCCAGCAGCTTGACAGGGGGGCACGAGCAGTACTTC. Residues: CASSLTGGHEQYF. The chain combines TRBV9 with TRBJ2-7; 9 nucleotides align to TRBD1. Germline V gene lookup returns CDR1 SGDLS and CDR2 YYNGEE. V shed 4 bases, J shed 5 bases, and the junction held 4 bases outside the gene matches. The CDR3 length is 13 residues.

In DNA form, the CDR3 reads TGCGCCAGCAGCCAAGGATGGGACAGGGACTTGTACAATGAGCAGTTCTTC. Its protein product is CASSQGWDRDLYNEQFF. The rearrangement joins TRBV4-3 to TRBJ2-1; 9 positions agree with TRBD1. The CDR3 is made up of 17 amino acids. The V gene end was trimmed by 1 base and the J gene end by 4 bases; junction bases not matched to a gene: 8. The germline V gene has CDR1 LGHNA and CDR2 YSLEER.

V is TRBV6-5 and J is TRBJ1-6; D possibly corresponds to TRBD1 (5 bases). The CDR3 loop spans 15 amino acids. CDR1 and CDR2 (germline): MNHEY, SVGAGI. Trimming left V 2 bases short and J 9 bases short, with 14 bases between. Here the CDR3 DNA reads TGTGCCAGCAGTTACGCTCCCAGCGGGGGTTCACCCCTCCACTTT. Its translation is CASSYAPSGGSPLHF.

The chain has TRBV11-2 and TRBJ2-5; D may be TRBD2 (6 bases). V shed 5 bases and J shed 1 base, with 20 bases lying between them. The CDR3 length is 17 residues. The germline V gene encodes CDR1 SGHAT and CDR2 FQNNGV. CDR3 sequence (DNA): TGTGCCAGCAGCGCAGTTGTTTGGCGGGGCCCCCAAGAGACCCAGTACTTC. As protein: CASSAVVWRGPQETQYF.

This sequence joins TRBV7-3 and TRBJ2-2; D not resolved. The CDR3 has 13 residues. The germline V gene has CDR1 SGHTA and CDR2 FQGTGA. Trimming took off 5 bases at V and 5 bases at J, with 9 bases between the two ends. CDR3 residues: CASSPFSTGELFF. The CDR3 region has the DNA TGTGCCAGCAGCCCCTTTTCGACCGGGGAGCTGTTTTTT.

The chain is built from TRBV5-1 and TRBJ2-1; TRBD2 matches 8 bases. The V segment lost 4 bases and the J segment 7 bases; nucleotides outside the gene matches: 13. Germline assignment: CDR1 SGHRS and CDR2 YFSETQ. The CDR3 is 16 residues long. The CDR3 loop reads CASSRGRGSGKNEQFF. The CDR3 DNA follows: TGCGCCAGCAGCCGGGGCCGTGGTAGCGGGAAGAATGAGCAGTTCTTC.

This rearrangement joins TRBV10-3 to TRBJ1-1, with a weak D call TRBD1 (5 bases). The CDR3 loop spans 15 amino acids. V dropped 4 bases and J dropped 0 bases, with 12 bases sitting between them. Germline V gene sequence: CDR1 ENHRY, CDR2 SYGVKD. The CDR3 sequence: CAISVLLTVNTEAFF. CDR3 DNA: TGTGCCATCAGTGTCCTTCTGACAGTGAACACTGAAGCTTTCTTT.

The gene calls are TRBV9 and TRBJ1-2; tentative D call: TRBD1 (5 bases). The ends were cut back, 0 bases at V and 8 bases at J, with 14 bases in the middle. Germline V gives CDR1 SGDLS, CDR2 YYNGEE. This CDR3 comprises 14 residues. The DNA for the CDR3 is TGTGCCAGCAGCGTAGGAGGGACTCAAGGAGGCTACACCTTC. This gives the protein CASSVGGTQGGYTF.

This clone was found once. This chain connects TRBV6-6 to TRBJ2-7; tentatively, D is TRBD2 (6 bases). The CDR3 is made up of 14 amino acids. V was shortened by 7 bases and J by 6 bases, with 19 bases between the two germline ends. Germline V CDR1 and CDR2: MNHNY, SVGAGI (reference sequence). In DNA, the CDR3 is TGTGCCAGCATGATCGCGGGGACGTCGGGCGAGCAGTACTTC. Its translation: CASMIAGTSGEQYF.

The chain recombines TRBV5-1 with TRBJ2-1; D perhaps matches TRBD2 (5 bases). V dropped 6 bases and J dropped 6 bases, with 19 bases sitting between them. Germline V lookup: CDR1 SGHRS, CDR2 YFSETQ. The CDR3 sequence is 15 residues long. This CDR3 is CASTQAASTGNEQFF. DNA of the CDR3: TGCGCCAGCACCCAAGCGGCTAGCACTGGCAATGAGCAGTTCTTC.

This chain connects TRBV19 to TRBJ1-1; 7 bases match TRBD1. From germline, CDR1 is LNHDA and CDR2 SQIVND (reference sequence). Trimming at V came to 7 bases and at J to 4 bases, leaving 9 bases not matched to a gene. This CDR3 is 14 amino acids long. CDR3 region: CASMLHPGGTEAFF. As DNA, the CDR3 is TGTGCCAGTATGCTCCACCCAGGGGGCACTGAAGCTTTCTTT.

This clone was detected only once. The V and J genes are TRBV27 and TRBJ2-7; TRBD1 matches at 8 bases. The V gene end was trimmed by 10 bases and the J gene end by 1 base; junction bases not matched to a gene: 12. The CDR3 is 15 residues long. The germline gives CDR1 MNHEY, CDR2 SMNVEV (reference sequence). Here the CDR3 reads CATRKPGQVSYEQYF. The CDR3 coding sequence is TGTGCCACAAGGAAACCGGGACAGGTATCCTACGAGCAGTACTTC.

This sequence joins TRBV9 and TRBJ2-7; 9 nucleotides match TRBD1. Trimming removed 3 bases from V and 2 bases from J; junction bases left unmatched: 3. Germline-derived CDR1 and CDR2 are SGDLS and YYNGEE. This CDR3 region has 14 residues. CDR3 sequence reads: CASSARDRAYEQYF. CDR3 nucleotide sequence: TGTGCCAGCAGCGCCCGGGACAGGGCCTACGAGCAGTACTTC.